This T cell receptor (beta chain) derives from a study of cytomegalovirus exposure and HLA in healthy donors listed by TCRdb under 2017. Study-level background: An earlier analysis of approximately 600 of the donors reported 250 to 300 Gb of sequence data and 120 million or so unique TCR beta sequences from some 180 million T cells. In an earlier analysis of roughly 600 of the donors, high-throughput TCR beta sequencing was used to judge whether each TCR beta V gene segment behaved as functional or pseudogenic. All discovery cohort repertoires had been generated on a single sequencing platform. Donor age, sex, ethnicity and CMV serostatus were compiled alongside the repertoire data. The study was designed to test whether signatures of past pathogen exposure could be identified by cataloging public T cell receptors. The study used immunosequencing to profile the T cell repertoires of approximately 630 subjects and linked those repertoires to cytomegalovirus serostatus. Of the roughly 400 genotyped donors, more than 75% were placed in the genetic ancestry cluster associated with self-reported Caucasian donors. About 280 gigabases of sequencing data and approximately 91 million unique TCR sequences made up an early release that covered fewer than 650 HLA-typed donors. In a later analysis, previously published TCR beta repertoires from more than 500 donors were re-analyzed and high-resolution HLA genotyping was added so that TCR occurrence patterns could be studied. Rather than drawing on any new phenotypic data, the later analysis identified candidate immune exposures from TCR beta sequences and the way those sequences occurred across donors. Among about 410 genotyped donors of the cohort, an average of roughly 230,000 unique TCR beta nucleotide sequences was sequenced per donor, of which 15% to 20% were non-productive. Besides the first cohort of under 700 subjects, a separate validation cohort made up of about 120 different subjects was used. Both class I and class II loci were covered by HLA typing, at four-digit resolution. A later genetic analysis used genome-wide SNP genotypes for about 65% of the 666 donors, treating that subset as a discovery cohort. High-throughput TCR immunosequencing, statistical association of individual TCRs with disease status, and machine learning were combined to predict cytomegalovirus infection status. Typing coverage differed by locus: A, B, C, DRB1 and DQB1 were typed in roughly 620-640 donors, DQA1 in about 500, DPA1 in 600 to 610, and DPB1 in 400 to 490. Because of strong linkage in the cohort, four or five DR-DQ haplotypes were treated as single units for association and clustering.

To prepare the library, the immunoSEQ multiplex PCR assay was applied. The multiplex PCR relied on a mix of 60 forward primers for TCR Vbeta segments and 13 reverse primers for TCR Jbeta segments. A multiplex PCR assay on genomic DNA amplified the CDR3 region of rearranged TCR beta genes. The amplified TCR beta libraries were sequenced on the Illumina HiSeq System as 87-base-pair reads. In the source study's methods: In a later analysis, tens of millions of unique TCR beta chains were counted across the 666 repertoires, and roughly 11 million of these chains were shared by at least two donors. Raw reads were error-corrected and collapsed into unique sequences by a nearest-neighbor algorithm in which closely related sequences were merged to remove PCR and sequencing errors. V, D and J gene segments were assigned by aligning CDR3 sequences to IMGT reference sequences. For a sequence to be retained, a match of at least six nucleotides was required to both a V gene segment and a J gene segment. A rearrangement was called productive if the CDR3 had no stop codons and remained in frame with V and J, and every other rearrangement was called non-productive. CDR3 was defined by IMGT convention, running from the second conserved V-encoded cysteine to the conserved J-encoded phenylalanine. The earlier analysis of some 580 of the donors excluded any sequence lacking an unambiguous match to a single V gene segment. In an earlier analysis of approximately 550 of the donors, V segments were called functional above 56.7% productive rearrangements and were called segregating when the between-donor standard deviation exceeded 5%. A statistical classification framework was built for diagnosing cytomegalovirus status from the catalog of TCR beta chain sequences. In a later analysis, TCR nucleotide sequences were compared against IMGT/GENE-DB human TR gene sequences so that V and J genes could be assigned. The TCRdist pipeline was used in a later analysis to assign CDR3 sequences and most-parsimonious VDJ recombination scenarios. A later analysis defined each TCR beta chain by its CDR3 amino acid sequence plus V-gene family, and excluded reads lacking a unique V-gene family. A later analysis removed 550 to 650 highly shared, low-generation-probability nucleotide sequences to deal with suspected cross-contamination and a sequencing artifact. For each public chain, a later analysis derived a clonal expansion index from normalized ranks of inferred template counts within each repertoire. In a later analysis, generation probabilities were computed using a VDJ recombination model fitted to out-of-frame rearrangements, and the results were checked against IGoR. A later analysis scored TCR-TCR, TCR-HLA and TCR-CMV co-occurrence with hypergeometric tests, applying a repertoire-size bias correction to TCR pairs. In a later analysis, false discovery rates were estimated by permuting HLA or CMV assignments 20 times. A later analysis grouped co-occurring TCRs with DBSCAN, adding TCRdist sequence similarity when clustering within HLA-allele-positive subsets. Repertoires with fewer than 30,000 or more than 120,000 public chains were left out of co-occurrence clustering, as were about 5 repertoires with anomalous nucleotide sharing. TCRdb took this table from immuneACCESS and kept in-frame rearrangements with V and J called. Such tables lack part of the clones; where checked against another copy, unresolved V genes explain under half of the gap, and the rest is unexplained. D and trimming come from the DNA, and the V and J calls and clone size come from that table. The data table for this sample lists some 43,000 clones. The ten largest clones capture more than 1.5% of the sample.

The cysteine opens and the phenylalanine closes a CDR3 of 16 amino acids. Kept here is only the CDR3 DNA, which spans 48 bases and is read in frame from base 1. Compared with germline, V lacks 3 bases and J lacks 0 bases; bases without a gene match: 7. Based on the germline V gene, the CDR1 and CDR2 sequences are SGHRS and YFSETQ. The cohort comprised under 700 healthy bone marrow donors. Cohort members were all nominally healthy when sampled, although unrecorded immune exposures were likely present. The donor tested CMV seronegative, placing the donor among the 350 to 400 seronegative members of the cohort. A peripheral blood sample was collected from each donor, and TCR beta sequencing was performed on peripheral blood mononuclear cells. The Qiagen DNeasy Blood Extraction Kit was used to extract genomic DNA from the blood cell samples. Broader findings and caveats from the paper: A further reported finding was that TCR beta sequences accurately predicted the HLA-A and HLA-B alleles for most subjects in the first cohort. The presence/absence analyses assumed that sequencing depth was roughly uniform across donors, and that assumption may not be true. Three of the identified cytomegalovirus-associated TCR beta chains were confirmed in vitro to be specific for cytomegalovirus antigens. The 87-base-pair reads could not distinguish some IMGT-functional V segments, including TRBV6-2 and TRBV6-3, so those segments were excluded. Most CMV-associated TCR beta chains appeared to be HLA-restricted in a later analysis, and the HLA associations seemed to be driven largely by CMV exposure. The earlier analysis of 587 of the donors excluded some 16 rarely observed V segments, including chromosome 9 orphons, because counts were too low. It was suggested by the authors that the approach could potentially be generalized to other disease states and immunological phenotypes. In an earlier analysis of 587 of the donors, most TCR beta V segments appeared in productive rearrangements about 87% or about 30% of the time, broadly matching IMGT annotations. A cluster of highly shared sequence variants was judged likely to be a technical artifact of the sequencing pipeline. Specific HLA alleles were associated with 16,951 TCR beta sequences at a false discovery rate of 0.05 in a later analysis. V-gene and J-gene trimming of TCR beta chains was associated with a missense DCLRE1C variant in a later genetic analysis, and the association was replicated in an independent cohort. In a later genetic analysis, fewer N-insertions in productive TCRs were reported among donors in an Asian-associated ancestry cluster than the roughly 700-donor mean. In both the original and validation cohorts, the classifier was reported to diagnose cytomegalovirus status with high specificity and sensitivity. A total of 150 to 200 TCR beta chains were listed by the study as associated with cytomegalovirus. According to a later analysis, parvovirus B19, influenza, CMV and Epstein-Barr virus appeared linked to several top co-occurrence clusters. This cohort had only TCR beta chains sequenced, and the lack of alpha or paired-chain data limited which features could be detected. Linkage disequilibrium might explain the correlated functional status among segregating V segments, but an unknown experimental factor could not be excluded. Strong co-occurrence of HLA alleles, especially DR and DQ, made assigning TCR associations to individual alleles difficult. In a later analysis, HLA-associated TCR beta chains were found to be more clonally expanded and to have lower generation probabilities than equally common non-associated chains. CMV serostatus was the only immune exposure information available for the cohort. Most TCR sequences were seen in very few donors, while some public TCRs were found in many individuals. In a later analysis, TCR association rates were found to vary across HLA loci, with the most associated TCRs seen for DRB1 alleles and the fewest for HLA-C alleles. HLA typing was unavailable for some donors at each locus, so association tests used only the typed subset.

About this clone: No antigen is known for it.

The source of this sequence is a woman aged 30 to 39 in good health and CMV-seronegative. Recombination joined TRBV5-1 with TRBJ2-3; 7 of the junction bases match TRBD2. The sample consisted of PBMCs. The CDR3 loop reads CASSSQLAASTDTQYF. The DNA sequence is as follows: TGCGCCAGCAGCTCACAGCTAGCGGCTAGCACAGATACGCAGTATTTT.